This passage covers 32 T cell receptor beta chains from one sample sequenced in a study of blood T cell repertoires in COVID-19. Using immunoSEQ multiplex PCR, the repertoire was profiled, and TCRdb retains in-frame clones only, with some absent. Of about 99,000 clones in the sample, 79% were seen once. The sequenced sample consisted of peripheral blood. Every receptor here comes from a woman older than 75 with active or convalescent COVID-19.

V and J are TRBV5-1 and TRBJ2-7, with 8 bases aligning to TRBD1. The CDR3 covers 15 residues. The V gene end was trimmed by 5 bases and the J gene end by 0 bases; junction bases not matched to a gene: 7. Germline lookup yields CDR1 SGHRS and CDR2 YFSETQ. CDR3 sequence: CASRDGTGPSYEQYF. The CDR3 nucleotides read TGCGCCAGCAGGGACGGGACAGGACCCTCCTACGAGCAGTACTTC. The full variable domain, completed using reference TRBV5-1 and TRBJ2-7, is KAGVTQTPRYLIKTRGQQVTLSCSPISGHRSVSWYQQTPGQGLQFLFEYFSETQRNKGNFPGRFSGRQFSNSRSEMNVSTLELGDSALYLCASRDGTGPSYEQYFGPGTRLTVT.

The chain couples TRBV20-1 to TRBJ2-2; a possible D gene is TRBD1 (5 bases). This CDR3 is 11 amino acids long. The V end lost 6 bases, the J end lost 8 bases, and 10 bases lay between the germline ends. Germline V gene lookup returns CDR1 DFQATT and CDR2 SNEGSKA (reference sequence). CDR3 loop: CSATQGGELFF. CDR3 sequence (DNA): TGCAGTGCCACTCAGGGAGGGGAGCTGTTTTTT.

This chain uses TRBV11-2 with TRBJ1-4; D might be TRBD1 (6 bases). This CDR3 spans 16 amino acids. The ends were cut back, 0 bases at V and 7 bases at J, with 15 bases in the middle. The germline gives CDR1 SGHAT, CDR2 FQNNGV. CDR3 in DNA: TGTGCCAGCAGCTTAGATCGGGGGGCAATCGGTGAAAAACTGTTTTTT. Its translation is CASSLDRGAIGEKLFF. Full variable domain (missing parts from reference TRBV11-2 and TRBJ1-4): EAGVAQSPRYKIIEKRQSVAFWCNPISGHATLYWYQQILGQGPKLLIQFQNNGVVDDSQLPKDRFSAERLKGVDSTLKIQPAKLEDSAVYLCASSLDRGAIGEKLFFGSGTQLSVL.

This chain uses TRBV6-5 with TRBJ2-5; TRBD2 is a possible D gene (5 bases). Germline V gene data show CDR1 as MNHEY and CDR2 as SVGAGI. Trimming took 11 bases from V and 1 from J, leaving 14 bases between them. The CDR3 is made up of 13 amino acids. CDR3 bases: TGTGCCGCCAGCGGATCCTCCCAAGAGACCCAGTACTTC. It codes for CAASGSSQETQYF.

This clone turned up a few times. The chain recombines TRBV6-5 with TRBJ2-1; 7 positions match TRBD2. J lost 7 bases, V lost 6 bases, and 9 bases had no gene match. The CDR3 has 14 residues. CDR1 is MNHEY, CDR2 SVGAGI, per germline. CDR3 sequence (DNA): TGTGCCAGCAGGTTGGACCACGGGGGGAATGAGCAGTTCTTC. Amino acid sequence: CASRLDHGGNEQFF.

This clone showed up just a few times. The V and J genes are TRBV29-1 and TRBJ1-1; D remains unclear. Between the trimmed V and J ends, which lost 3 bases and 6 bases, there was a span of 14 bases. The germline CDR1 and CDR2 sequences are SQVTM and ANQGSEA. The CDR3 length is 13 residues. CDR3 in DNA: TGCAGCGTTGATGACGGGGATTTGCCTGAAGCTTTCTTT. It encodes CSVDDGDLPEAFF.

As DNA, the CDR3 is TGTGCCAGCAGTTTTTGGCAGAATAATTCACCCCTCCACTTT. It codes for CASSFWQNNSPLHF. This chain links TRBV27 with TRBJ1-6; no firm D call. This CDR3 has 14 amino acids. Trimming took off 3 bases at V and 5 bases at J, with 8 bases between the two ends. Germline CDR1 reads MNHEY; CDR2 reads SMNVEV (reference sequence).

The rearrangement uses TRBV28 and TRBJ1-2, with 9 nucleotides matching TRBD1. V shed 6 bases, J shed 7 bases, and the junction held 6 bases outside the gene matches. Per germline, CDR1 MDHEN and CDR2 SYDVKM. The CDR3 totals 13 residues. The CDR3 here is CASSRDRGFGYTF. CDR3 DNA sequence: TGTGCCAGCAGCCGAGACAGGGGGTTTGGCTACACCTTC.

The table lists this clone with a few counts. This rearrangement joins TRBV19 to TRBJ2-7; 9 positions match TRBD1. V dropped 7 bases and J dropped 6; count of bases not matched to a gene: 10. This CDR3 is built from 14 residues. Germline V CDR1 and CDR2: LNHDA, SQIVND (reference sequence). The CDR3 sequence: CASNRGRLSREQYF. CDR3 coding DNA: TGTGCCAGTAACAGGGGGCGGCTATCGCGCGAGCAGTACTTC.

V usage is TRBV6-5 and J usage is TRBJ1-1; D is uncertain. CDR3 length: 12 residues. With 6 bases removed from V and 4 bases from J, the gap between germline ends came to 9 bases. The germline V gene encodes CDR1 MNHEY and CDR2 SVGAGI. Here the CDR3 DNA reads TGTGCCAGCAGCTCAGGCCTCACTGAAGCTTTCTTT. Its translation is CASSSGLTEAFF.

This sequence joins TRBV4-1 and TRBJ2-3; 12 positions agree with TRBD2. CDR1 is MGHRA and CDR2 is YSYEKL in the germline V gene. With 2 bases clipped from V and 3 bases from J, the junction kept 6 bases outside the gene matches. The CDR3 extends over 17 amino acids. DNA for the CDR3: TGCGCCAGCAGCCAATCCGGGACTAGCGGGCTAACAGATACGCAGTATTTT. Encoded protein: CASSQSGTSGLTDTQYF.

The count of this clone is one. The rearrangement links TRBV2 to TRBJ1-2, with 9 bases identical to TRBD1. The trim removed 6 bases at V and 3 bases at J, leaving 5 bases unmatched. CDR3 length: 14 residues. Germline CDR1 is SNHLY and CDR2 is FYNNEI. The CDR3 loop reads CASSLDRGDYGYTF. In DNA, the CDR3 is TGTGCCAGCAGCCTTGACAGGGGGGACTATGGCTACACCTTC.

V and J are TRBV7-8 and TRBJ2-7; 12 bases align to TRBD2. The length of the CDR3 is 14 residues. CDR1 SGHVS and CDR2 FQNEAQ come from the germline V gene. With V trimmed by 4 bases and J by 4 bases, 2 bases remained unmatched. The CDR3 DNA reads TGTGCCAGCAGCTCCGGACTAGCGGGGTACGAGCAGTACTTC. Translating gives CASSSGLAGYEQYF.

In DNA, the CDR3 is TGTGCCAGCAGCCTTGCCGACATAATGAACACCGGGGAGCTGTTTTTT. Protein: CASSLADIMNTGELFF. The chain employs TRBV5-4 and TRBJ2-2; D not certain. Germline V gene lookup returns CDR1 SGHNT and CDR2 YYREEE (reference sequence). Trimming cost V 4 bases and J 1 base, with 14 bases left between them. This CDR3 contains 16 residues.

V is TRBV7-2 and J is TRBJ1-6, with TRBD1 matching 9 bases. Germline V gene lookup returns CDR1 SGHTA and CDR2 FQGNSA. V lost 6 bases and J lost 8; bases outside the gene matches: 8. The CDR3 contains 15 residues. CDR3 DNA sequence: TGTGCCAGCAGTCGTGAGGGACAGGGATATTCACCCCTCCACTTT. Its protein product is CASSREGQGYSPLHF.

The chain uses TRBV11-2 and TRBJ2-4; tentatively, D is TRBD2 (6 bases). V lost 6 bases, J lost 7 bases, and 10 bases lay in between. The CDR3 runs to 12 residues. Germline lookup yields CDR1 SGHAT and CDR2 FQNNGV. The CDR3 spells CASREGTNIQYF. The CDR3, as DNA: TGTGCCAGCAGGGAGGGGACGAACATTCAGTACTTC.

The rearrangement links TRBV19 to TRBJ2-7; maybe TRBD1 (6 bases). CDR1 and CDR2 (germline): LNHDA, SQIVND (reference sequence). The CDR3 runs 15 residues. The V end was cut by 3 bases, the J end by 3 bases, with 15 bases between. CDR3 bases: TGTGCCAGTAGTATGGACAGTGGGTCGTTCTACGAGCAGTACTTC. This codes for CASSMDSGSFYEQYF.

The genes are TRBV9 and TRBJ2-3; 10 bases map to TRBD2. This CDR3 is 15 amino acids long. V trimming: 4 bases; J trimming: 5 bases; junction bases outside the gene matches: 7. The germline CDR1 and CDR2 sequences are SGDLS and YYNGEE. CDR3 sequence: CASSFSGRVEDTQYF. CDR3 nucleotide sequence: TGTGCCAGCAGCTTCAGCGGGAGGGTCGAAGATACGCAGTATTTT.

The chain recombines TRBV6-6 with TRBJ2-7; 7 bases align to TRBD1. Per the germline V gene, CDR1 is MNHNY and CDR2 is SVGAGI (reference sequence). The J segment lost 3 bases and the V segment lost 7 bases, leaving 12 bases of the junction unmatched. The CDR3 totals 15 residues. The CDR3 DNA reads as TGTGCCAGCACTCACTGGGGACAGTTCCTCTACGAGCAGTACTTC. Its protein is CASTHWGQFLYEQYF.

This chain uses TRBV6-5 with TRBJ1-3; TRBD1 might be the D (5 bases). Germline loops: CDR1 MNHEY, CDR2 SVGAGI. The V gene lost 8 bases and the J gene lost 2 bases, with 10 bases spanning the gap. This CDR3 spans 13 amino acids. CDR3 DNA: TGTGCCAGCTCAGGGTATGCTGGAAACACCATATATTTT. Protein product: CASSGYAGNTIYF.

This rearrangement joins TRBV5-1 to TRBJ2-3, with 15 nucleotides matching TRBD2. Germline CDR1 is SGHRS and CDR2 is YFSETQ. CDR3 size: 16 residues. V lost 5 bases, J lost 2 bases, and 3 bases stayed unmatched. The CDR3 coding sequence is TGCGCCAGCAGGGGACTAGCGGGAGGAATCACAGATACGCAGTATTTT. Translated, it gives CASRGLAGGITDTQYF.

The rearrangement uses TRBV3-1 (or the pseudogene TRBV3-2) and TRBJ2-7; 7 bases agree with TRBD1. The germline V gene encodes CDR1 LGHDT and CDR2 YNNKEL (reference sequence). V was clipped by 4 bases and J by 6 bases; unmatched bases: 9. This CDR3 is built from 14 residues. CDR3 region: CASSRPGQVPEQYF. In nucleotides, the CDR3 is TGTGCCAGCAGCCGCCCAGGACAGGTGCCCGAGCAGTACTTC.

V is TRBV19 and J is TRBJ2-5; 7 positions agree with TRBD1. Germline V CDR1 and CDR2: LNHDA, SQIVND (reference sequence). There are 11 residues in the CDR3. The CDR3 here is CATGQGETQYF. In DNA form, the CDR3 reads TGTGCGACAGGGCAGGGGGAGACCCAGTACTTC.

The chain links TRBV25-1 to TRBJ2-4; TRBD1 aligns across 10 bases. Germline-derived CDR1 and CDR2 are MGHDK and SYGVNS. V shed 6 bases, J shed 6 bases, and the junction held 2 bases outside the gene matches. The CDR3 is 13 amino acids. CDR3 residues: CASRGQGRNIQYF. The CDR3 bases are TGTGCCAGCAGGGGACAGGGGAGAAACATTCAGTACTTC.

The chain combines TRBV2 with TRBJ1-6; 12 nucleotides match TRBD1. This CDR3 region has 13 residues. V lost 8 bases and J lost 9; bases outside the gene matches: 2. The germline gives CDR1 SNHLY, CDR2 FYNNEI. Here the CDR3 DNA reads TGTGCCAGCCTGGGACAGGGGGCTTCACCCCTCCACTTT. Its protein product is CASLGQGASPLHF.

This rearrangement joins TRBV28 to TRBJ2-3; TRBD2 aligns across 7 bases. V lost 6 bases and J lost 4; bases outside the gene matches: 4. Germline V gene lookup returns CDR1 MDHEN and CDR2 SYDVKM. CDR3 size: 13 residues. CDR3 residues: CASRGGIADTQYF. CDR3 in DNA: TGTGCCAGCAGGGGGGGGATCGCAGATACGCAGTATTTT.

This clone was observed a handful of times. The J gene is TRBJ2-5, the V gene TRBV2; 10 bases fit TRBD2. Looked up from germline, CDR1 is SNHLY and CDR2 is FYNNEI. CDR3 length: 16 residues. After removal of 4 bases from V and 7 bases from J, the junction contained 12 bases not matched to a gene. The CDR3 reads CASSAAGGFGGGTQYF. CDR3 coding DNA: TGTGCCAGCAGTGCAGCGGGAGGGTTCGGCGGGGGGACCCAGTACTTC.

This clone showed up just a few times. The chain links TRBV5-1 to TRBJ1-2; TRBD1 matches 9 bases. V lost 3 bases and J lost 4; bases outside the gene matches: 13. This CDR3 is built from 17 residues. CDR1 and CDR2 (germline): SGHRS, YFSETQ. The CDR3 is CASSSFKQGARIYGYTF. The CDR3, as DNA: TGCGCCAGCAGCTCATTCAAACAGGGGGCGAGAATCTATGGCTACACCTTC.

The V gene is TRBV6-5, the J gene TRBJ2-5, with 7 nucleotides matching TRBD2. The CDR3 length is 15 residues. V was clipped by 1 base and J by 1 base; unmatched bases: 3. From germline, CDR1 is MNHEY and CDR2 SVGAGI. CDR3 protein: CASSYWEGGQETQYF. The CDR3 DNA reads as TGTGCCAGCAGTTACTGGGAGGGCGGCCAAGAGACCCAGTACTTC.

CDR3 DNA sequence: TGTGCCAGCAGCCTGGGACTAGCGGGACTACTCCAAGAGACCCAGTACTTC. Translating gives CASSLGLAGLLQETQYF. This chain links TRBV7-8 with TRBJ2-5, with 13 bases matching TRBD2. CDR1 and CDR2 (germline): SGHVS, FQNEAQ. The length of the CDR3 is 17 residues. The V gene end was trimmed by 5 bases and the J gene end by 1 base; junction bases not matched to a gene: 7.

This rearrangement joins TRBV15 to TRBJ1-2; 9 bases align to TRBD1. V shed 1 base and J 4 bases; nucleotides not matched to a gene: 4. Germline V gives CDR1 LNHNV, CDR2 YYDKDF (reference sequence). The CDR3 has 15 amino acids. The CDR3 spells CATSRAMDRGYGYTF. For the CDR3, the DNA is TGTGCCACCAGCAGAGCTATGGACAGGGGCTATGGCTACACCTTC.

This clone was detected once. The chain joins TRBV19 to TRBJ2-3; no firm D call. Trimming took off 7 bases at V and 0 bases at J, with 8 bases between the two ends. Germline V gene sequence: CDR1 LNHDA, CDR2 SQIVND (reference sequence). The CDR3 length is 13 residues. CDR3 in DNA: TGTGCCAGTAAAAAGCCTAGCACAGATACGCAGTATTTT. Amino acids: CASKKPSTDTQYF.